This TCR beta chain was recovered during a study of blood T cell repertoires in COVID-19. Study context: Collection of acute and convalescent COVID-19 samples took place in the United States, Italy and Spain. PBMCs, B-cell-depleted T cells, or T cells provided the cDNA or gDNA that made up the material.

This clone was counted only a few times. The CDR3 covers 14 residues. Germline V gene lookup returns CDR1 LGHDT and CDR2 YNNKEL (reference sequence). V was pared by 3 bases and J by 5 bases, with 13 bases between. Patients in Seattle were enrolled during active infection, then followed longitudinally. Per the authors' pipeline: Nucleated cell counts were estimated from reference gene primer amplification. Method: immunoSEQ multiplex PCR; TCRdb's copy keeps in-frame clones and lacks some. Clone size and the V and J calls come from that table; the DNA yielded D and trimming. This repertoire shows 200,000 to 250,000 clones, around 86% found once; its top ten account for approximately 5.2%.

The rearrangement uses TRBV3-1 (or the pseudogene TRBV3-2) and TRBJ1-1; D perhaps matches TRBD1 (6 bases). The receptor was isolated from an older woman with COVID-19, enrolled during active disease. The sample taken for sequencing was peripheral blood. CDR3 in DNA: TGTGCCAGCAGCCACGCAGGGGCCGGAACTGAAGCTTTCTTT. Residues: CASSHAGAGTEAFF.